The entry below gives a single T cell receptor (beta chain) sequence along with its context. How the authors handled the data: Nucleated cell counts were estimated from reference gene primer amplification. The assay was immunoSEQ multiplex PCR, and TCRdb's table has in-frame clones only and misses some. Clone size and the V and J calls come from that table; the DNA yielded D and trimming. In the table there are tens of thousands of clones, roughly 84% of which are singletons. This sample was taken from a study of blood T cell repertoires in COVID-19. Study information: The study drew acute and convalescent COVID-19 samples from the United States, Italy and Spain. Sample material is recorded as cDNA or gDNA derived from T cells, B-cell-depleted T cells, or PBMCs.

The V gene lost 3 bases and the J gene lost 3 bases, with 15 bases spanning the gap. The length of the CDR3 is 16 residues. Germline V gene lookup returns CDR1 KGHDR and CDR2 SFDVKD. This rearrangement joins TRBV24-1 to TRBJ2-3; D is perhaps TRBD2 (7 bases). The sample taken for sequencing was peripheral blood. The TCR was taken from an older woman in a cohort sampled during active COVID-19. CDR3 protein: CATSDPGLGGTDTQYF. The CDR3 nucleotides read TGTGCCACCAGTGATCCTGGACTAGGGGGGACAGATACGCAGTATTTT.